The 18 T cell receptor beta chains reported below all come from one sample, sequenced in a study of blood T cell repertoires in COVID-19. Using immunoSEQ multiplex PCR, the repertoire was profiled, and TCRdb retains in-frame clones only, with some absent. Here the sample spans under 200,000 clones, roughly 80% being singletons. Sequencing was performed on peripheral blood. The receptors stem from a human donor with acute or convalescent COVID-19. The donor label of this sample is uncertain.

The chain links TRBV29-1 to TRBJ2-1; maybe TRBD2 (5 bases). The length of the CDR3 is 14 residues. V dropped 4 bases and J dropped 5 bases, with 15 bases sitting between them. Per the germline V gene, CDR1 is SQVTM and CDR2 is ANQGSEA. The CDR3 sequence is CSVGVGAGNNEQFF. CDR3 coding DNA: TGCAGCGTTGGCGTGGGAGCTGGAAACAATGAGCAGTTCTTC.

This chain links TRBV5-1 with TRBJ2-7; D perhaps matches TRBD1 (6 bases). This CDR3 spans 14 amino acids. Trimming cost V 4 bases and J 3 bases, with 14 bases left between them. Germline loops: CDR1 SGHRS, CDR2 YFSETQ. DNA for the CDR3: TGCGCCAGCAGCCGCCCAAACAGGGACTACGAGCAGTACTTC. Its protein is CASSRPNRDYEQYF.

This clone was seen only once. The V and J genes are TRBV11-2 and TRBJ1-3; TRBD1 matches 7 bases. In germline, CDR1 is SGHAT, CDR2 FQNNGV. The CDR3 loop spans 17 amino acids. V was pared by 3 bases and J by 1 base, with 9 bases of the junction left unmatched. The CDR3 region has the DNA TGTGCCAGCAGCTTTAGAGGGGGCCACTCGTCTGGAAACACCATATATTTT. Encoded protein: CASSFRGGHSSGNTIYF.

The V call is TRBV19, the J call TRBJ1-1; tentatively, D is TRBD1 (5 bases). The CDR3 is 13 amino acids. V was shortened by 7 bases and J by 1 base, with 10 bases between the two germline ends. Germline values: CDR1 LNHDA, CDR2 SQIVND (reference sequence). The CDR3 sequence: CASKSTENTEAFF. The CDR3 coding sequence is TGTGCCAGTAAATCGACAGAGAACACTGAAGCTTTCTTT.

The J gene is TRBJ2-1, the V gene TRBV7-6; 11 nucleotides align to TRBD2. Germline CDR1 and CDR2: SGHVS and FNYEAQ. The CDR3 sequence is 15 residues long. J lost 4 bases, V lost 5 bases, and 4 bases had no gene match. The CDR3 region is CASSQGTSGYNEQFF. CDR3 DNA: TGTGCCAGCAGCCAAGGGACTAGCGGTTACAATGAGCAGTTCTTC.

The chain has TRBV5-3 and TRBJ2-7, with 9 bases matching TRBD2. TRBV5-3 is recorded as an ORF, its role being uncertain. The ends lost 1 base at V and 2 bases at J; junction bases unmatched: 13. The CDR3 contains 18 residues. CDR3: CARSLRCVSGSRTYEQYF. CDR3 DNA sequence: TGTGCCAGAAGCTTGAGGTGTGTTAGCGGGAGTAGGACCTACGAGCAGTACTTC.

This chain uses TRBV5-1 with TRBJ2-2; D gene ambiguous. Per germline, CDR1 SGHRS and CDR2 YFSETQ. The CDR3 totals 16 residues. With 4 bases removed from V and 5 bases from J, the gap between germline ends came to 18 bases. CDR3 in DNA: TGCGCCAGCAGCCTCCGGATCGCAGGCTCGACCGGGGAGCTGTTTTTT. This encodes CASSLRIAGSTGELFF.

This chain joins TRBV27 and TRBJ1-5; tentative D call: TRBD1 (5 bases). Per germline, CDR1 MNHEY and CDR2 SMNVEV (reference sequence). The CDR3 has 16 residues. V was trimmed by 4 bases and J by 6 bases, leaving 19 bases between them. CDR3 DNA sequence: TGTGCCAGCAGTTCCGACAGACCAGGAGTAGGTCAGCCCCAGCATTTT. Translated: CASSSDRPGVGQPQHF.

The chain employs TRBV11-2 and TRBJ2-5; the D gene is possibly TRBD2 (5 bases). Germline V gene sequence: CDR1 SGHAT, CDR2 FQNNGV. V lost 5 bases to trimming and J lost 4 bases, with 20 bases between them. The CDR3 covers 16 residues. As DNA, the CDR3 is TGTGCCAGCAGCCCTTCGGCTAGCAATTTTGGAGAGACCCAGTACTTC. Translating gives CASSPSASNFGETQYF.

This clone has just a few counts. The genes are TRBV15 and TRBJ2-7, with 10 positions matching TRBD1. The germline gives CDR1 LNHNV, CDR2 YYDKDF (reference sequence). The CDR3 sequence is 15 residues long. The trim removed 5 bases at V and 7 bases at J, leaving 11 bases unmatched. CDR3 in amino acids: CATSESPGQGTEQYF. CDR3 nucleotides: TGTGCCACCAGCGAAAGCCCGGGACAGGGGACGGAGCAGTACTTC.

This clone was observed once. The J gene is TRBJ1-1, the V gene TRBV4-1, with D tentatively TRBD1 (6 bases). V was clipped by 4 bases and J by 3 bases, with 12 bases between them. The CDR3 spans 14 residues. Per the germline V gene, CDR1 is MGHRA and CDR2 is YSYEKL. In DNA, the CDR3 is TGCGCCAGCAGCCTAACAGGGATGGACACTGAAGCTTTCTTT. Translating it yields CASSLTGMDTEAFF.

This rearrangement joins TRBV5-1 to TRBJ1-4; D is uncertain. CDR1 and CDR2 (germline): SGHRS, YFSETQ. The germline V and J ends were trimmed by 9 bases and 0 bases, with 15 bases remaining between them. This CDR3 has 15 amino acids. CDR3 amino acids: CATTVTGSTNEKLFF. CDR3 nucleotides: TGCGCCACCACAGTCACGGGGTCAACTAATGAAAAACTGTTTTTT.

This clone has only one observation. This sequence joins TRBV15 and TRBJ2-3, with a possible D match to TRBD1 (7 bases). With 5 bases removed from V and 3 bases from J, the gap between germline ends came to 15 bases. CDR1 is LNHNV, CDR2 YYDKDF, per germline (reference sequence). CDR3 length: 15 residues. The CDR3 region is CATSFYAGGTDTQYF. The CDR3 DNA is TGTGCCACCAGCTTTTATGCAGGGGGGACAGATACGCAGTATTTT.

V is TRBV5-4 and J is TRBJ2-3; possibly TRBD2 for D (6 bases). Germline CDR1 reads SGHNT; CDR2 reads YYREEE (reference sequence). The germline V and J ends were trimmed by 4 bases and 6 bases, with 15 bases remaining between them. The CDR3 covers 14 residues. CDR3 coding DNA: TGTGCCAGCAGCCCCTTTGCGGGACCCGATACGCAGTATTTT. Translation: CASSPFAGPDTQYF.

The gene calls are TRBV3-1 (or the pseudogene TRBV3-2) and TRBJ1-1; D unresolved. Trimming shortened V by 1 base and J by 11 bases, and 8 bases separated the two germline ends. Germline V gene lookup returns CDR1 LGHDT and CDR2 YNNKEL (reference sequence). The CDR3 consists of 11 residues. The CDR3 coding sequence is TGTGCCAGCAGCCAAGCCTGGGAGGCTTTCTTT. Translated, it gives CASSQAWEAFF.

The table lists this clone with a count of one. The chain uses TRBV18 and TRBJ1-2; 7 nucleotides match TRBD1. Germline loops: CDR1 KGHSH, CDR2 LQKENI. The V segment lost 3 bases and the J segment 3 bases; nucleotides outside the gene matches: 4. This CDR3 spans 14 amino acids. The CDR3 DNA follows: TGTGCCAGCTCACCTGGCAGGGGGGACTATGGCTACACCTTC. Residues: CASSPGRGDYGYTF.

The CDR3 sequence is CASSLGGPVEQYF. In DNA, the CDR3 is TGTGCCAGCAGTTTAGGGGGGCCCGTCGAGCAGTACTTC. The chain joins TRBV12-3 or TRBV12-4 to TRBJ2-7, with D maybe TRBD1 (6 bases). The CDR3 covers 13 residues. Trimming took off 1 base at V and 6 bases at J, with 10 bases between the two ends.

The gene calls are TRBV5-8 and TRBJ1-6; 8 nucleotides match TRBD1. The ends lost 3 bases at V and 7 bases at J; junction bases unmatched: 9. The germline gives CDR1 SGHTS, CDR2 YDEGEE. The CDR3 has 16 amino acids. CDR3 residues: CASSWMTGVGNSPLHF. In nucleotides, the CDR3 is TGTGCCAGCAGCTGGATGACAGGGGTGGGGAATTCACCCCTCCACTTT.